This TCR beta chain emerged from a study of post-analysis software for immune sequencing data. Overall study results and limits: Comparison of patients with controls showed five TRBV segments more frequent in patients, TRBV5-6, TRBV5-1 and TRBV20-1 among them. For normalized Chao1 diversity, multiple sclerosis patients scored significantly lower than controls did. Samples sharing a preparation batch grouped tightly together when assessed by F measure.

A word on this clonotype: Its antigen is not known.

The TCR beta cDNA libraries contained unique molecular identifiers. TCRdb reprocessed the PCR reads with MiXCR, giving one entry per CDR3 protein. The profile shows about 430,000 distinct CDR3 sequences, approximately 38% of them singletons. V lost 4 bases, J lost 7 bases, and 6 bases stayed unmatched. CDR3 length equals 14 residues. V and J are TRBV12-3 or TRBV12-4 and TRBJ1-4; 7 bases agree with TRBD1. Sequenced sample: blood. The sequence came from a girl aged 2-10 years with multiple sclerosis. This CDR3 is CASSSQGFAEKLFF. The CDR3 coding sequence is TGTGCCAGCAGTTCACAGGGGTTTGCTGAAAAACTGTTTTTT.